This T cell receptor beta chain was sequenced in a study of long-term antiretroviral therapy in people with HIV (dated 2022 in TCRdb). Looking at the study overall: Collection of the earliest samples took place about a decade ahead of the 2015 WHO recommendation for immediate ART, at a time when ART was typically delayed until CD4 counts fell. A retrospective serial study tested whether changes in peripheral blood TRB repertoire composition and diversity were associated with ART initiation and durable HIV suppression. A total of around 190 cryopreserved PBMC samples came from 25 to 35 adults with confirmed HIV infection and were collected serially over a mean of around 6 years (range 1-12). Among the 25 to 35 participants with HIV, ten to twelve were female. No cross-contamination during QIAcube processing turned up in test extractions that ran a monoclonal T-cell line alongside 30 to 35 polyclonal samples. The investigation overall reported the following: HIV repertoires had narrower CDR3 length ranges than controls, and the network structure suggested an antigen-experienced repertoire that shifted only slightly toward naive after ART. Expanded TRB clones identified before ART initiation dominated the repertoire across all time points, though the dominance fluctuated and decreased in many PLHIV after ART. Because pre-ART samples had limited cell numbers, unsorted PBMC were profiled rather than sorted CD4+ and CD8+ T cells. ART initiation was associated with a significant increase in TRB diversity, but diversity stayed significantly below transplant donor controls even after long-term ART. Inferences about post-ART repertoire changes are limited because no data were available on ART adherence, viral resistance or therapy changes. Samples dated from about 2004 to 2018, and the ART regimens used may be less effective than current ones. Because PBMC availability was limited, only the TCR beta chain was sequenced, with no alpha chain pairing.

Remarks on this clone: Its cognate antigen has yet to be identified. Base qualities are not recorded, but no much larger clone differs from it by a single base.

Including the terminal cysteine and phenylalanine, the CDR3 comprises 16 residues. Only the CDR3 portion is preserved as DNA: 48 bases, with reading frame beginning at the first base. Germline trimming amounts to 1 base on V and 8 bases on J, with 8 as the count of junction bases outside the gene matches. Based on the germline V gene, the CDR1 and CDR2 sequences are ENHRY and SYGVKD. Inclusion was restricted to participants for whom at least one PBMC sample before ART initiation and at least two post-ART samples were available. Every participant with HIV received treatment in the United States of America. Before DNA extraction, cryopreserved samples of about 1-10 million PBMC were thawed and washed. At the time of the earliest PBMC sample, participants with HIV were aged between about 20 and 54 years. Each participant contributed PBMC samples from 1-4 timepoints before ART initiation and 2-8 timepoints after ART initiation, with a median of 7 samples. Serial HIV viral load, CD4+ T-cell count, ART history and demographic data were obtained for every participant. Genomic DNA was extracted from unsorted PBMC with a Qiagen kit on a QIAcube, with processing performed in batches of 12 samples.

The immunoSEQ hsTCRB v3.0 assay was used at survey level resolution to sequence the TRB variable region. The target sequencing depth for TRB was roughly 40,000-50,000 T-cell genomes per sample. Pooled TRB libraries were sequenced on an Illumina MiSeq with a v3 150-cycle kit. In the source study's methods: Repertoire analysis ran in R within a reproducible Nextflow workflow covering QC, data transformation and analysis. LymphoSeq2, an R package for exploring AIRR-Seq data, was used to implement custom analyses. Four samples that produced fewer than 5000 total TRB sequences were removed, so about 200 HIV repertoires were analyzed. Among the approximately 190 retained HIV repertoires, 55 to 65 were collected before ART initiation and 120 to 140 after ART initiation. Repertoires were downsampled to 5000 TRB nucleotide sequences, and summary statistics were averaged over 100 downsampling iterations. TRB sequences were retained for analysis only if CDR3 regions of at least seven amino acids were present. Diversity was assessed using a clonality score derived from Shannon entropy and using the Gini coefficient. In repertoire networks, the top 5000 CDR3 amino acid sequences were linked whenever an edit distance of one separated two sequences. GLIPH2 predicted antigen specificity groups and MHC restriction for TRB CDR3 amino acid sequences. To flag known CMV, EBV, HIV or tissue antigen associations, CDR3 amino acid sequences were matched against VDJdb and McPAS-TCR. Pre-ART, post-ART and control groups were compared with Wilcoxon signed-rank tests and Holm-Bonferroni correction. Entries here come from immuneACCESS through TCRdb and include only in-frame sequences with V and J called. Some clones fail to appear in such tables; in the studies checked, an unresolved V gene covers under half of the shortfall, and the cause of the remainder is unknown. The V and J calls and clone size are taken from that table; D and trimming were inferred from the DNA. The sample table holds under 50,000 clones, of which about 94% were seen once. The ten largest clones take up 2% to 2.5% of the sample.

The chain is encoded by TRBV10-3 joined to TRBJ1-6, with TRBD1 identical over 7 junction bases. The receptor's source is a man between 25 and 39 years old with HIV. The material sequenced was unsorted PBMCs, taken around 9 years after starting antiretroviral therapy. The DNA sequence follows: TGTGCCATCAGTGAGTTGCCGACAGGGACGGATTCACCCCTCCACTTT. Translation gives CAISELPTGTDSPLHF.